This T cell receptor beta chain derives from a study of T cell responses to AZD1222 COVID-19 vaccine. Germline lookup yields CDR1 MNHEY and CDR2 SVGAGI. The CDR3 totals 15 residues. Germline trimming cut 7 bases from V and 4 bases from J; bases unmatched to any gene: 8. TCRdb's copy holds only in-frame clones and misses some; the assay was immunoSEQ multiplex PCR. The top ten hold around 15% of the sample, which has 95,000 to 150,000 clones, approximately 90% seen once. A note on this clone: Its antigen is not known.

Regarding the study as a whole: Repertoires in all cases were sampled only once the peak T cell response had passed.

The sequence came from an adult in good health. This chain joins TRBV6-5 and TRBJ2-2; TRBD2 matches 8 bases. The input for sequencing was peripheral blood, taken on day 0 of AZD1222 vaccination. This CDR3 is CASINGGAGTGELFF. DNA for the CDR3: TGTGCCAGCATCAACGGGGGGGCTGGCACCGGGGAGCTGTTTTTT.